This passage covers 7 T cell receptor beta chains from one sample sequenced in a study of human T cells and chemical hapten exposure. One entry per CDR3 protein results from TCRdb running MiXCR on the RACE reads. The table records 71,000 or so distinct CDR3 sequences, around 9.8% of them present only once. Time point meaning: patch test 1, 2 weeks after DPC sensitization. Documented treatment: therapeutic diphenylcyclopropenone sensitization with weekly scalp DPC. The specimen comprised whole blood, sampled in connection with sensitization to the hapten diphenylcyclopropenone (DPC). These receptors were taken from a woman aged 35 to 49 with alopecia areata. Some clones in this sample may be carry-over from other donors' samples.

This clonotype was seen repeatedly, ten times or more. J is TRBJ1-1 and V is TRBV7-2; the match to TRBD1 covers 7 bases. The germline gives CDR1 SGHTA, CDR2 FQGNSA. V was clipped by 4 bases and J by 4 bases; unmatched bases: 3. This CDR3 has 13 amino acids. The CDR3 bases are TGTGCCAGCAGCTATGGACAGGTCACTGAAGCTTTCTTT. Translated: CASSYGQVTEAFF.

This clonotype appeared many times. The chain recombines TRBV6-5 with TRBJ1-5; D might be TRBD1 (6 bases). The germline gives CDR1 MNHEY, CDR2 SVGAGI. Trimming stripped 6 bases from V and 6 bases from J, with 15 bases between. CDR3 length: 14 residues. The CDR3 region is CASRSTGSPQPQHF. The CDR3 region has the DNA TGTGCCAGCAGGTCGACAGGCTCGCCTCAGCCCCAGCATTTT.

A few counts support this clonotype. The chain uses TRBV5-1 and TRBJ2-7; D may be TRBD1 (5 bases). The germline V gene encodes CDR1 SGHRS and CDR2 YFSETQ. V shed 3 bases and J shed 2 bases, with 12 bases lying between them. The CDR3 contains 14 residues. CDR3 protein: CASSSGFLTYEQYF. The DNA of the CDR3 is TGCGCCAGCAGCTCAGGGTTTCTCACCTACGAGCAGTACTTC.

This clonotype was seen at least ten times. V and J are TRBV3-1 and TRBJ1-5; D is undetermined. The CDR3 covers 14 residues. V dropped 5 bases and J dropped 2 bases, with 10 bases sitting between them. Germline V gene lookup returns CDR1 LGHDT and CDR2 YNNKEL (reference sequence). The CDR3 bases are TGTGCCAGCAGCTTTGACCCCGGCAATCAGCCCCAGCATTTT. Protein product: CASSFDPGNQPQHF.

The gene calls are TRBV7-2 and TRBJ1-5; D perhaps matches TRBD1 (5 bases). V was pared by 0 bases and J by 6 bases, with 9 bases between. The germline V gene encodes CDR1 SGHTA and CDR2 FQGNSA. The CDR3 loop spans 14 amino acids. The CDR3 nucleotides read TGTGCCAGCAGCTTAGCTAGGGACGGTCAGCCCCAGCATTTT. Translated, it gives CASSLARDGQPQHF.

The V call is TRBV7-3, the J call TRBJ2-7; no reliable D call. Germline CDR1 reads SGHTA; CDR2 reads FQGTGA. The CDR3 covers 14 residues. Trimming cost V 2 bases and J 5 bases, with 13 bases left between them. In DNA, the CDR3 is TGTGCCAGCAGCTTATCACCCACCACGGACGAGCAGTACTTC. The encoded protein is CASSLSPTTDEQYF. Looking up the rest from reference TRBV7-3 and TRBJ2-7 gives the full variable domain: GAGVSQTPSNKVTEKGKYVELRCDPISGHTALYWYRQSLGQGPEFLIYFQGTGAADDSGLPNDRFFAVRPEGSVSTLKIQRTERGDSAVYLCASSLSPTTDEQYFGPGTRLTVT.

The chain combines TRBV6-2 or TRBV6-3 with TRBJ2-2; the D gene is possibly TRBD1 (6 bases). Germline V gives CDR1 MNHEY, CDR2 SVGEGT. CDR3 size: 14 residues. V lost 6 bases and J 4 bases, leaving 12 bases between the germline ends. The CDR3 coding sequence is TGTGCCAGCAGGGACAGAAGGGGCACCGGGGAGCTGTTTTTT. It specifies CASRDRRGTGELFF.